These 25 T cell receptor beta chains were sequenced from one sample in a study of response to subunit inactivated influenza vaccine. From the RT-PCR reads, TCRdb called clonotypes with MiXCR, one entry per CDR3 protein. This table holds about 540,000 distinct CDR3 sequences, approximately 22% found once. These data were also filed under a second study, of T cells expressing NK-cell markers. Per that study: With UMIs, 5'RACE template switching was used to make TCR beta cDNA.

The starting material was CD4+ T cells sorted from PBMCs, obtained 11 to 12 days after vaccination. These receptors came from a man aged 45-60 years who received an inactivated influenza vaccine.

The chain uses TRBV11-1 and TRBJ2-7; 13 bases fit TRBD2. This CDR3 has 16 residues. Germline V gives CDR1 SGHAT, CDR2 FQDESV (reference sequence). V was pared by 4 bases and J by 0 bases, with 3 bases of the junction left unmatched. CDR3 sequence: CASSSRLAGGSYEQYF. For the CDR3, the DNA is TGTGCCAGCAGCTCGCGACTAGCGGGGGGCTCCTACGAGCAGTACTTC.

The chain uses TRBV6-7 and TRBJ2-2; 9 bases are a match to TRBD2. TRBV6-7 is designated an ORF whose function remains uncertain. This CDR3 is built from 16 residues. The V segment lost 2 bases and the J segment 1 base; nucleotides outside the gene matches: 2. The CDR3 sequence: CASSYKREVNTGELFF. As DNA, the CDR3 is TGTGCCAGCAGTTACAAGCGGGAGGTGAACACCGGGGAGCTGTTTTTT.

The rearrangement joins TRBV20-1 to TRBJ2-3; 9 nucleotides agree with TRBD2. V shed 7 bases and J 4 bases; nucleotides not matched to a gene: 9. Germline V gene lookup returns CDR1 DFQATT and CDR2 SNEGSKA (reference sequence). The CDR3 runs to 14 residues. The CDR3 here is CSVSSSGRSDTQYF. CDR3 bases: TGCAGTGTTTCAAGTAGCGGGAGATCAGATACGCAGTATTTT.

The chain couples TRBV7-9 to TRBJ2-3; TRBD2 matches 11 bases. CDR3 size: 16 residues. J lost 2 bases, V lost 4 bases, and 5 bases had no gene match. Per germline, CDR1 SEHNR and CDR2 FQNEAQ (reference sequence). CDR3 nucleotide sequence: TGTGCCAGCAGCTCGAAACTAGCGGGAGTCACAGATACGCAGTATTTT. The encoded protein is CASSSKLAGVTDTQYF.

This clonotype was seen a handful of times. The rearrangement links TRBV4-3 to TRBJ1-4; D call uncertain. CDR3 length equals 12 residues. Germline V CDR1 and CDR2: LGHNA, YSLEER. Trimming shortened V by 1 base and J by 8 bases, and 5 bases separated the two germline ends. CDR3 DNA: TGCGCCAGCAGCCAAGCGGGCGAAAAACTGTTTTTT. As protein: CASSQAGEKLFF.

The chain couples TRBV11-2 to TRBJ2-1; 8 nucleotides line up with TRBD2. CDR3 size: 15 residues. Per germline, CDR1 SGHAT and CDR2 FQNNGV. Trimming took 5 bases from V and 2 from J; bases not matched to a gene: 5. CDR3 in amino acids: CASSLQRGTYNEQFF. The DNA of the CDR3 is TGTGCCAGCAGCCTGCAGCGGGGGACCTACAATGAGCAGTTCTTC.

This sequence joins TRBV2 and TRBJ2-3; 13 nucleotides agree with TRBD2. Germline V lookup: CDR1 SNHLY, CDR2 FYNNEI. This CDR3 has 18 amino acids. Trimming at V came to 6 bases and at J to 2 bases, leaving 11 bases not matched to a gene. CDR3 region: CASSAEGLAGPYTDTQYF. In nucleotides, the CDR3 is TGTGCCAGCAGCGCCGAGGGACTAGCGGGACCGTACACAGATACGCAGTATTTT.

The chain carries TRBV12-3 or TRBV12-4 and TRBJ1-2; maybe TRBD1 (6 bases). Trimming cost V 9 bases and J 2 bases, with 13 bases left between them. The CDR3 is 13 residues long. CDR3 protein: CASLGGHNYGYTF. For the CDR3, the DNA is TGTGCCAGTTTAGGGGGACACAACTATGGCTACACCTTC.

This clonotype was observed a handful of times. As DNA, the CDR3 is TGCGCCAGCACAATAGACAGGGCCTCCTATGGCTACACCTTC. This translates into CASTIDRASYGYTF. This chain uses TRBV5-1 with TRBJ1-2, with 7 bases fitting TRBD1. CDR3 length: 14 amino acids. CDR1 SGHRS and CDR2 YFSETQ come from the germline V gene. V was pared by 6 bases and J by 4 bases, with 9 bases of the junction left unmatched.

This clonotype was recorded many times. This chain uses TRBV29-1 with TRBJ2-2; no definite D call. Germline loops: CDR1 SQVTM, CDR2 ANQGSEA. V gave up 7 bases and J gave up 3 bases, with 18 bases separating them. This CDR3 is 15 amino acids long. The CDR3: CSATRRDTYTGELFF. DNA of the CDR3: TGCAGCGCCACAAGGCGAGACACTTACACCGGGGAGCTGTTTTTT.

The rearrangement links TRBV6-5 to TRBJ2-7; the match to TRBD1 covers 11 bases. The CDR3 is 18 amino acids. V trimming: 0 bases; J trimming: 6 bases; junction bases outside the gene matches: 13. Germline V gives CDR1 MNHEY, CDR2 SVGAGI. The CDR3 protein is CASSYSYRRTGGLSEQYF. The CDR3 region has the DNA TGTGCCAGCAGTTACTCGTACCGGAGGACAGGGGGCTTGAGCGAGCAGTACTTC.

To note about this clonotype: The CDR3 does not close with the conserved phenylalanine or tryptophan, likely indicating a read error. J is TRBJ2-5 and V is TRBV5-1; D perhaps matches TRBD2 (5 bases). V was pared by 0 bases and J by 9 bases, with 12 bases between. The CDR3 consists of 13 residues. Germline CDR1 is SGHRS and CDR2 is YFSETQ. CDR3 nucleotide sequence: TGCGCCAGCAGCTTGGATCTGCAGAGGGCCCAGTACTTG. Amino acid sequence: CASSLDLQRAQYL.

This clonotype was counted a few times. The CDR3 here is CSASEGGDTQYF. The CDR3 region has the DNA TGCAGTGCTAGCGAGGGAGGAGATACGCAGTATTTT. This chain links TRBV20-1 with TRBJ2-3; tentatively, D is TRBD2 (6 bases). This CDR3 region has 12 residues. Germline V gives CDR1 DFQATT, CDR2 SNEGSKA (reference sequence). The V end lost 3 bases, the J end lost 5 bases, and 9 bases lay between the germline ends.

V usage is TRBV6-2 or TRBV6-3 and J usage is TRBJ2-4; D is possibly TRBD1 (6 bases). With 5 bases removed from V and 8 bases from J, the gap between germline ends came to 22 bases. The CDR3 totals 16 residues. Germline CDR1 MNHEY, CDR2 SVGEGT. DNA of the CDR3: TGTGCCAGCAGTACTGGGACAAGCCTGAAAATGGACATTCAGTACTTC. Translation gives CASSTGTSLKMDIQYF.

CDR3: CASNGFPYEQYF. In DNA, the CDR3 is TGTGCCAGCAATGGGTTTCCCTACGAGCAGTACTTC. The chain has TRBV6-2 or TRBV6-3 and TRBJ2-7, with no clear D. CDR1 and CDR2 from the germline V gene are MNHEY and SVGEGT. V lost 7 bases and J lost 2, with 9 bases in between. This CDR3 has 12 amino acids.

This chain connects TRBV20-1 to TRBJ2-1, with 8 bases identical to TRBD2. CDR3 length: 14 amino acids. Germline V gene lookup returns CDR1 DFQATT and CDR2 SNEGSKA (reference sequence). The ends lost 5 bases at V and 8 bases at J; junction bases unmatched: 11. This CDR3 reads CSAPPTGGPHEQFF. CDR3 DNA: TGCAGTGCTCCTCCGACGGGAGGGCCGCATGAGCAGTTCTTC.

V usage is TRBV7-2 and J usage is TRBJ2-7; 8 nucleotides align to TRBD2. CDR1 and CDR2 from the germline V gene are SGHTA and FQGNSA. The CDR3 loop spans 16 amino acids. Losses at the gene ends were 2 bases for V and 6 bases for J; bases not matched to a gene: 12. DNA of the CDR3: TGTGCCAGCAGCTTATTTACTACCGGACTAGCCGGCGAGCAGTACTTC. Its protein is CASSLFTTGLAGEQYF.

This clonotype was detected a few times. The chain employs TRBV20-1 and TRBJ2-1, with 9 bases identical to TRBD2. Germline V CDR1 and CDR2: DFQATT, SNEGSKA (reference sequence). V trimming: 4 bases; J trimming: 0 bases; junction bases outside the gene matches: 7. There are 16 residues in the CDR3. The CDR3 sequence: CSAIVGGRGSYNEQFF. CDR3 in DNA: TGCAGTGCTATAGTGGGCGGGAGGGGCTCCTACAATGAGCAGTTCTTC.

The gene calls are TRBV2 and TRBJ2-1; perhaps TRBD2 as D (5 bases). The CDR3 loop spans 16 amino acids. Trimming took 8 bases from V and 8 from J, leaving 25 bases between them. From germline, CDR1 is SNHLY and CDR2 FYNNEI. CDR3 sequence (DNA): TGTGCCAGCTCCCCGGGGTTTTCTAGAATCGGCGATGAGCAGTTCTTC. Residues: CASSPGFSRIGDEQFF.

The chain uses TRBV6-2 or TRBV6-3 and TRBJ1-6; D gene uncertain. V gave up 1 base and J gave up 8 bases, with 9 bases separating them. Germline lookup yields CDR1 MNHEY and CDR2 SVGEGT. The CDR3 is 14 amino acids. The CDR3 DNA is TGTGCCAGCAGTTACTTCGTAGGCCATTCACCCCTCCACTTT. This sequence encodes CASSYFVGHSPLHF.

At least ten counts were recorded for this clonotype. This rearrangement joins TRBV12-3 or TRBV12-4 to TRBJ1-4, with D unclear. CDR3 size: 14 residues. Trimming removed 4 bases at V and 0 bases at J, with 6 bases between. The CDR3: CASSSAATNEKLFF. CDR3 in DNA: TGTGCCAGCAGTTCTGCTGCAACTAATGAAAAACTGTTTTTT.

The chain links TRBV28 to TRBJ2-5, with 8 bases identical to TRBD2. The V gene end was trimmed by 5 bases and the J gene end by 5 bases; junction bases not matched to a gene: 10. CDR1 and CDR2 (germline): MDHEN, SYDVKM. This CDR3 spans 15 amino acids. In nucleotides, the CDR3 is TGTGCCAGCAGTACCCCGGGGGGGGTAAAGGAGACCCAGTACTTC. This gives the protein CASSTPGGVKETQYF.

The CDR3 sequence: CASSLDTVQPQHF. The CDR3 DNA sequence: TGTGCCAGCAGCTTAGATACGGTTCAGCCCCAGCATTTT. The V call is TRBV7-6, the J call TRBJ1-5; unclear D gene. The CDR3 covers 13 residues. The germline V gene encodes CDR1 SGHVS and CDR2 FNYEAQ. V was trimmed by 1 base and J by 6 bases, leaving 7 bases between them.

This sequence joins TRBV28 and TRBJ1-5; D not resolved. The CDR3 is 14 residues long. Germline lookup yields CDR1 MDHEN and CDR2 SYDVKM. V was cut by 4 bases and J by 1 base, with 8 bases left in between. The CDR3 DNA reads as TGTGCCAGCAGTTGGTCCACGAGCAATCAGCCCCAGCATTTT. Protein product: CASSWSTSNQPQHF. The entire variable domain, with the rest obtained from reference TRBV28 and TRBJ1-5, is as follows: DVKVTQSSRYLVKRTGEKVFLECVQDMDHENMFWYRQDPGLGLRLIYFSYDVKMKEKGDIPEGYSVSREKKERFSLILESASTNQTSMYLCASSWSTSNQPQHFGDGTRLSIL.

This rearrangement joins TRBV18 to TRBJ2-1; 14 bases align to TRBD2. Germline CDR1 and CDR2: KGHSH and LQKENI. V lost 1 base, J lost 8 bases, and 10 bases stayed unmatched. The CDR3 loop spans 18 amino acids. The CDR3 bases are TGTGCCAGCTCACCACGGACCGGGACTAGCGGGAGAAACCATGAGCAGTTCTTC. Protein sequence: CASSPRTGTSGRNHEQFF.